The next 8 T cell receptor beta chains were all read from a single sample in a study of cytomegalovirus exposure and HLA in healthy donors. Primers for the PCR totalled 60 Vbeta and 13 Jbeta. Produced via immunoSEQ multiplex PCR; TCRdb's table is partial and in-frame only. The sample shows under 110,000 clones, about 70% of them seen only once. The sample was PBMCs. Receptor source: a boy aged 5-17 years in good health and CMV-seronegative.

V is TRBV7-8 and J is TRBJ2-3; 8 bases line up with TRBD1. The CDR3 consists of 18 residues. The V gene end was trimmed by 4 bases and the J gene end by 1 base; junction bases not matched to a gene: 13. From germline, CDR1 is SGHVS and CDR2 FQNEAQ. DNA for the CDR3: TGTGCCAGCAGCTCCCAGCTAAGGACAGGGAGAGGCACAGATACGCAGTATTTT. Protein: CASSSQLRTGRGTDTQYF.

This chain connects TRBV5-3 to TRBJ2-5, with D tentatively TRBD1 (6 bases). TRBV5-3 is placed among ORFs of uncertain function. The V gene lost 5 bases and the J gene lost 1 base, with 12 bases spanning the gap. CDR3 length: 14 amino acids. The CDR3 sequence: CARRSPDSQETQYF. The CDR3 DNA follows: TGTGCCAGAAGGAGCCCGGACAGCCAAGAGACCCAGTACTTC.

This clone was counted between two and nine times. V and J are TRBV11-2 and TRBJ2-5; a possible D gene is TRBD1 (5 bases). V was pared by 3 bases and J by 4 bases, with 12 bases between. Per the germline V gene, CDR1 is SGHAT and CDR2 is FQNNGV. This CDR3 is built from 14 residues. Here the CDR3 reads CASSFWGLRETQYF. As DNA, the CDR3 is TGTGCCAGCAGCTTTTGGGGCTTGAGAGAGACCCAGTACTTC.

The chain recombines TRBV15 with TRBJ2-7; 7 bases fit TRBD1. The junction had 5 bases not matched to a gene; V was cut back by 3 bases and J by 6 bases. Germline values: CDR1 LNHNV, CDR2 YYDKDF (reference sequence). This CDR3 is 13 amino acids long. The CDR3 sequence: CATSSRQGGEQYF. DNA for the CDR3: TGTGCCACCAGCAGCCGACAGGGTGGCGAGCAGTACTTC.

As DNA, the CDR3 is TGCGCCAGCAGTGAGGACGGGACCAAAAACATTCAGTACTTC. Its translation: CASSEDGTKNIQYF. V gene TRBV10-1 combines with J gene TRBJ2-4; perhaps TRBD2 as D (5 bases). CDR3 size: 14 residues. Germline V lookup: CDR1 WNHNN, CDR2 SYGVQD (reference sequence). V dropped 2 bases and J dropped 2 bases, with 7 bases sitting between them.

V is TRBV27 and J is TRBJ2-6, with D perhaps matching TRBD2 (5 bases). Trimming stripped 3 bases from V and 4 bases from J, with 10 bases between. This CDR3 comprises 15 residues. The germline V gene has CDR1 MNHEY and CDR2 SMNVEV (reference sequence). As DNA, the CDR3 is TGTGCCAGCAGTTTCGGGCGGGCAGGGGCCAACGTCCTGACTTTC. Translation: CASSFGRAGANVLTF.

The chain uses TRBV6-5 and TRBJ1-2; possible D gene TRBD1, 6 bases. The CDR3 has 13 amino acids. Germline V gene sequence: CDR1 MNHEY, CDR2 SVGAGI. Deletions cut 5 bases from V and 4 bases from J, with 11 bases between. The CDR3 region has the DNA TGTGCCAGCAGTCCCCGACAGGCCTATGGCTACACCTTC. This codes for CASSPRQAYGYTF.

This clone was found a few times. This CDR3 is CASKDTGGINYGYTF. The CDR3 nucleotides are TGCGCCAGCAAAGATACAGGGGGCATTAACTATGGCTACACCTTC. The chain recombines TRBV4-1 with TRBJ1-2; 9 positions match TRBD1. The J segment lost 1 base and the V segment lost 7 bases, leaving 7 bases of the junction unmatched. CDR3 length: 15 residues. The germline V gene encodes CDR1 MGHRA and CDR2 YSYEKL.